This T cell receptor (beta chain) emerged from a study of cytomegalovirus exposure and HLA in healthy donors. Study-level background: Unique TCR beta sequences numbering some 120 million came from around 180 million T cells in an earlier analysis. A data release that came early held approximately 85 million unique TCRs from HLA-typed donors. General study points: Presence/absence analyses treated sequencing depth as roughly uniform across donors.

A remark on this clone: Its antigen is unidentified.

Regarding donors, all were healthy bone marrow donors. Germline CDR1 KGHSH, CDR2 LQKENI. The CDR3 has 19 amino acids. Trimming removed 4 bases from V and 5 bases from J; junction bases left unmatched: 16. 60 Vbeta and 13 Jbeta primers were used in PCR. Only in-frame clones appear in the TCRdb table, and some are missing; sequencing was by immunoSEQ multiplex PCR. The sample contains roughly 200,000 clones, approximately 80% of which appear only once. Sequenced material: PBMCs. The chain carries TRBV18 and TRBJ1-4; 10 nucleotides match TRBD1. The source is a boy between 2 and 10 years old in good health and CMV-seronegative. The CDR3: CASSLASSRDRGRNEKLFF. CDR3 DNA sequence: TGTGCCAGCTCACTGGCTTCTAGCCGGGACAGGGGCCGAAATGAAAAACTGTTTTTT.